What follows is one TCR beta chain and its context. This sample was taken from a study of cytomegalovirus exposure and HLA in healthy donors. With 60 Vbeta and 13 Jbeta primers, the PCR was carried out. The method was immunoSEQ multiplex PCR; TCRdb's version includes in-frame clones alone and lacks a portion of them. The sample lists 150,000 to 200,000 clones; approximately 80% were seen once. Between the trimmed V and J ends, which lost 4 bases and 11 bases, there was a span of 11 bases. Germline V lookup: CDR1 MGHRA, CDR2 YSYEKL. The length of the CDR3 is 11 residues. This clonotype originated in a woman in her late teens or twenties in good health and CMV-seropositive. Material: PBMCs. The chain joins TRBV4-1 to TRBJ1-1, with D tentatively TRBD1 (6 bases). Here the CDR3 reads CASSPGQRAFF. In DNA, the CDR3 is TGCGCCAGCAGCCCCGGACAGCGGGCTTTCTTT.